The 20 T cell receptor beta chains in this list originate from one sample, sequenced in a study of OX40 agonist ivuxolimab in advanced cancers. Some clones are missing from TCRdb's copy, which holds only in-frame ones; the method was immunoSEQ multiplex PCR. The table records some 82,000 clones, roughly 94% of them present only once. This specimen was CD4+ or CD8+ T cells sorted from blood, taken in a trial of the OX40 agonist ivuxolimab. These TCRs come from an adult with an advanced solid tumor such as melanoma, head and neck, liver or kidney cancer.

The chain couples TRBV25-1 to TRBJ1-1; D is unresolved. The CDR3 consists of 13 residues. The germline CDR1 and CDR2 sequences are MGHDK and SYGVNS. The germline V and J ends were trimmed by 6 bases and 1 base, with 9 bases remaining between them. CDR3 nucleotide sequence: TGTGCCAGCAGGTACACAGAGAACACTGAAGCTTTCTTT. Residues: CASRYTENTEAFF. Together with reference TRBV25-1 and TRBJ1-1, the CDR3 gives the full variable domain: EADIYQTPRYLVIGTGKKITLECSQTMGHDKMYWYQQDPGMELHLIHYSYGVNSTEKGDLSSESTVSRIRTEHFPLTLESARPSHTSQYLCASRYTENTEAFFGQGTRLTVV.

The V gene is TRBV30, the J gene TRBJ1-5, with D maybe TRBD1 (5 bases). V was pared by 1 base and J by 6 bases, with 16 bases between. Germline CDR1 and CDR2: GTSNPN and SVGIG (reference sequence). The CDR3 sequence is 15 residues long. CDR3 coding DNA: TGTGCCTGGAGTGACGGGACCTCGGTGGGTCAGCCCCAGCATTTT. Translating gives CAWSDGTSVGQPQHF.

V and J are TRBV7-6 and TRBJ2-1, with TRBD2 identical over 10 bases. CDR3 length: 17 residues. J was trimmed by 4 bases and V by 5 bases; bases with no gene match: 11. Germline V lookup: CDR1 SGHVS, CDR2 FNYEAQ. The CDR3, as DNA: TGTGCCAGCAGCCTCTCCGCGACTAGCGGGCCGTACAATGAGCAGTTCTTC. Its protein product is CASSLSATSGPYNEQFF.

The chain links TRBV7-2 to TRBJ2-4; no reliable D call. The CDR3 extends over 13 amino acids. Per the germline V gene, CDR1 is SGHTA and CDR2 is FQGNSA. V shed 0 bases and J shed 0 bases, with 0 bases lying between them. CDR3 in amino acids: CASSLAAKNIQYF. The CDR3 region has the DNA TGTGCCAGCAGCTTAGCAGCCAAAAACATTCAGTACTTC.

The J gene is TRBJ2-3, the V gene TRBV7-2; perhaps TRBD2 as D (6 bases). Looked up from germline, CDR1 is SGHTA and CDR2 is FQGNSA. With 0 bases removed from V and 6 bases from J, the gap between germline ends came to 13 bases. The CDR3 contains 15 residues. CDR3 DNA: TGTGCCAGCAGCTTAGCGCCGGCTGGAGGGGATACGCAGTATTTT. It is translated as CASSLAPAGGDTQYF.

This clone turned up a few times. The CDR3 DNA is TGTGCCAGCAGCGTGATTGACACTGAAGCTTTCTTT. The encoded protein is CASSVIDTEAFF. The chain uses TRBV9 and TRBJ1-1; D unresolved. This CDR3 region has 12 residues. CDR1 is SGDLS, CDR2 YYNGEE, per germline. The V end was cut by 2 bases, the J end by 3 bases, with 5 bases between.

The rearrangement uses TRBV9 and TRBJ2-3; 8 bases align to TRBD1. Trimming took 4 bases from V and 3 from J; bases not matched to a gene: 13. The germline V gene encodes CDR1 SGDLS and CDR2 YYNGEE. The CDR3 totals 17 residues. The CDR3 sequence: CASSLSKDRAGTDTQYF. DNA of the CDR3: TGTGCCAGCAGCCTTTCTAAGGACAGGGCAGGAACAGATACGCAGTATTTT.

This chain connects TRBV6-1 to TRBJ2-7, with 8 bases identical to TRBD2. CDR1 and CDR2 (germline): MNHNS, SASEGT. Trimming cost V 7 bases and J 2 bases; bases outside gene matches: 10. The CDR3 is made up of 15 amino acids. The DNA for the CDR3 is TGTGCCAGCATCCCACCCGGGACTAGTCCCTACGAGCAGTACTTC. Translated: CASIPPGTSPYEQYF.

The chain joins TRBV9 to TRBJ1-2; D possibly corresponds to TRBD1 (5 bases). The CDR3 runs to 14 residues. From germline, CDR1 is SGDLS and CDR2 YYNGEE. The ends were cut back, 3 bases at V and 4 bases at J, with 13 bases in the middle. This CDR3 is CASSEGALGYGYTF. The CDR3 nucleotides read TGTGCCAGCAGCGAAGGGGCGCTGGGCTATGGCTACACCTTC.

This clone is deemed medium-sized (0.01 to 0.1%). The sample contains more than one DNA sequence encoding this CDR3. The CDR3 sequence is CATSREGGRAYGYTF. The CDR3 DNA reads TGTGCCACCAGCAGAGAAGGGGGGCGCGCCTATGGCTACACCTTC. V gene TRBV15 combines with J gene TRBJ1-2; maybe TRBD1 (6 bases). V was pared by 0 bases and J by 4 bases, with 12 bases between. Germline CDR1 is LNHNV and CDR2 is YYDKDF (reference sequence). This CDR3 comprises 15 residues.

J is TRBJ1-1 and V is TRBV28; perhaps TRBD1 as D (6 bases). V lost 1 base, J lost 0 bases, and 12 bases lay in between. CDR1 and CDR2 from the germline V gene are MDHEN and SYDVKM. The CDR3 covers 16 residues. CDR3: CASSLYTDRLNTEAFF. CDR3 sequence (DNA): TGTGCCAGCAGTTTATATACCGACAGGCTGAACACTGAAGCTTTCTTT.

V is TRBV5-1 and J is TRBJ2-7; 8 bases fit TRBD1. CDR3 size: 13 residues. J gave up 5 bases and V 1 base, and 2 bases lay outside the gene matches. Germline assignment: CDR1 SGHRS and CDR2 YFSETQ. The CDR3 region has the DNA TGCGCCAGCAGCTTGAAGACAGGGGACGAGCAGTACTTC. This translates into CASSLKTGDEQYF.

The DNA of the CDR3 is TGTGCCAGCTCACCGGCTAGCGGGGATAACGAGCAGTACTTC. Its protein product is CASSPASGDNEQYF. V usage is TRBV18 and J usage is TRBJ2-7; 9 nucleotides line up with TRBD2. Germline loops: CDR1 KGHSH, CDR2 LQKENI. The CDR3 contains 14 residues. The junction had 5 bases not matched to a gene; V was cut back by 3 bases and J by 5 bases.

The V gene is TRBV5-6, the J gene TRBJ2-7; D unresolved. Germline CDR1 SGHDT, CDR2 YYEEEE. Between the trimmed V and J ends, which lost 4 bases and 3 bases, there was a span of 11 bases. This CDR3 contains 13 residues. Written as DNA, the CDR3 is TGTGCCAGCAGCGAAACGGGCCTCTACGAGCAGTACTTC. Translated, it gives CASSETGLYEQYF.

The J gene is TRBJ2-7, the V gene TRBV27; 10 bases line up with TRBD1. Germline CDR1 MNHEY, CDR2 SMNVEV (reference sequence). The V gene end was trimmed by 5 bases and the J gene end by 6 bases; junction bases not matched to a gene: 7. The CDR3 spans 14 residues. CDR3 coding DNA: TGTGCCAGCAGTATGGGACAGGGGTTATCCGAGCAGTACTTC. Its protein product is CASSMGQGLSEQYF.

The chain has TRBV6-6 and TRBJ2-7, with 7 bases that match TRBD1. Germline trimming cut 5 bases from V and 5 bases from J; bases unmatched to any gene: 12. The CDR3 runs to 15 residues. The germline CDR1 and CDR2 sequences are MNHNY and SVGAGI (reference sequence). In nucleotides, the CDR3 is TGTGCCAGCAGTCCCGGGATAGGGGGCGCGAACGAGCAGTACTTC. It is translated as CASSPGIGGANEQYF.

This chain connects TRBV30 to TRBJ1-2; possible D gene TRBD1, 6 bases. The germline V gene has CDR1 GTSNPN and CDR2 SVGIG (reference sequence). The CDR3 has 14 residues. The CDR3, as DNA: TGTGTCTGTCTCCGGGACATTTCTAACTATGGCTACACCTTC. Residues: CVCLRDISNYGYTF. Using reference TRBV30 and TRBJ1-2 for the parts outside the CDR3, the full variable domain is SQTIHQWPATLVQPVGSPLSLECTVEGTSNPNLYWYRQAAGRGLQLLFYSVGIGQISSEVPQNLSASRPQDRQFILSSKKLLLSDSGFYLCVCLRDISNYGYTFGSGTRLTVV.

The V call is TRBV11-2, the J call TRBJ2-1; D ambiguous. Germline CDR1 is SGHAT and CDR2 is FQNNGV. V shed 2 bases and J shed 7 bases, with 9 bases lying between them. The CDR3 runs to 13 residues. For the CDR3, the DNA is TGTGCCAGCAGCTTACTATCGTGGAATGAGCAGTTCTTC. Protein product: CASSLLSWNEQFF.

For this clone: One end of the junction fails to match germline, which may point to a read error. The rearrangement joins TRBV7-3 to TRBJ2-7; no reliable D call. The CDR3 has 15 residues. Germline CDR1 SGHTA, CDR2 FQGTGA. In DNA form, the CDR3 reads TGCGCCAGCAGCCAAGCCGACACCTCAGACTACGAGCAGTACTTC. It is translated as CASSQADTSDYEQYF.

This chain connects TRBV6-5 to TRBJ2-1; D gene uncertain. The CDR3 covers 11 residues. V lost 2 bases and J 6 bases, leaving 2 bases between the germline ends. Germline V gene lookup returns CDR1 MNHEY and CDR2 SVGAGI. CDR3 sequence: CASSYLNEQFF. For the CDR3, the DNA is TGTGCCAGCAGTTACCTCAATGAGCAGTTCTTC.